The rows below give T cell receptor beta chains drawn from one sample of a study of blood T cell repertoires in COVID-19. Assay used: immunoSEQ multiplex PCR; TCRdb lists only in-frame clones, some missing. The sample has over 200,000 clones, about 90% seen once. The specimen was peripheral blood. Receptor source: a woman aged 25 to 39 who had recovered from COVID-19. Both conserved end residues are part of each CDR3. Each record gives: V gene, D gene, clone size, J gene, CDR3 protein, CDR3 DNA. The D gene is left open where the match is weak. Expanded clones are given a class, and other clones once, few, many or no size at all.

TRBV13	-	-	TRBJ1-1	CASSLGYSTWNTEAFF	TGTGCCAGCAGCTTAGGCTACTCCACCTGGAACACTGAAGCTTTCTTT
TRBV2	-	-	TRBJ1-1	CASSESRVDPNTEAFF	TGTGCCAGCAGTGAATCGAGGGTTGACCCGAACACTGAAGCTTTCTTT
TRBV18	TRBD1	-	TRBJ2-7	CASSPETGGFEQYF	TGTGCCAGCTCACCGGAGACAGGGGGTTTCGAGCAGTACTTC
TRBV5-6	-	once	TRBJ1-2	CASSLARESFYGYTF	TGTGCCAGCAGCTTGGCCAGGGAATCATTCTATGGCTACACCTTC
TRBV12-5	-	-	TRBJ1-3	CASGSSGNTIYF	TGTGCTAGTGGCTCGAGTGGAAACACCATATATTTT
TRBV6-5	-	-	TRBJ1-6	CASSWTVLDSPLHF	TGTGCCAGCAGTTGGACAGTTTTAGATTCACCCCTCCACTTT
TRBV27	TRBD2	-	TRBJ2-1	CASSLYPLSGLAVYEQFF	TGTGCCAGCAGTTTATATCCCCTTTCGGGACTAGCGGTCTATGAGCAGTTCTTC
TRBV30	TRBD1	-	TRBJ2-5	CAWSVPGTGQETQYF	TGTGCCTGGAGTGTACCCGGGACAGGACAAGAGACCCAGTACTTC
TRBV27	-	-	TRBJ2-1	CASRDGGNNEQFF	TGTGCCAGCCGGGACGGGGGTAACAATGAGCAGTTCTTC
TRBV7-3	TRBD2	-	TRBJ2-5	CASSQTPSGLETQYF	TGTGCCAGCAGCCAAACCCCTAGCGGGTTGGAGACCCAGTACTTC
TRBV6-5	TRBD1	-	TRBJ2-7	CASTRDRGTTYEQYF	TGTGCCAGCACCAGAGACAGGGGGACGACCTACGAGCAGTACTTC
TRBV19	-	-	TRBJ2-2	CASSIVKGTGELFF	TGTGCCAGTAGTATTGTAAAGGGGACCGGGGAGCTGTTTTTT
TRBV19	TRBD1	-	TRBJ2-7	CASRQGTGLTYEQYF	TGTGCCAGTAGACAGGGGACAGGACTTACCTACGAGCAGTACTTC
TRBV2	-	-	TRBJ2-2	CASSGLTGLLGGELFF	TGTGCCAGCAGCGGTCTCACGGGACTCCTGGGCGGGGAGCTGTTTTTT
TRBV5-4	-	-	TRBJ1-2	CASSFGGAGSNYGYTF	TGTGCCAGCAGCTTTGGGGGGGCGGGATCCAACTATGGCTACACCTTC